Listed here are 12 T cell receptor beta chains from one sample, sequenced in a study of CD8 T cells in ankylosing spondylitis. TCRdb redid the calling of the 5' RACE reads with MiXCR, one entry per CDR3 protein. The sample holds a few hundred thousand distinct CDR3 sequences; over 15% are singletons and the top ten take approximately 33%. Sequences were obtained from blood, either unsorted or a sorted T cell fraction (not recorded which). Source of these receptors: a male donor with ankylosing spondylitis or in good health (not recorded which).

This clonotype has at least ten counts. This chain uses TRBV28 with TRBJ2-7; D is unclear. The germline V and J ends were trimmed by 5 bases and 6 bases, with 11 bases remaining between them. The germline CDR1 and CDR2 sequences are MDHEN and SYDVKM. The CDR3 runs 12 residues. CDR3 in DNA: TGTGCCAGCAGTCTCTATTCTGTCGAGCAGTACTTC. Its protein product is CASSLYSVEQYF.

The chain carries TRBV5-1 and TRBJ2-2, with 9 bases fitting TRBD1. The length of the CDR3 is 16 residues. The V and J ends lost 4 bases and 0 bases, in that order; junction bases with no gene match: 4. Germline CDR1 reads SGHRS; CDR2 reads YFSETQ. The CDR3 sequence is CASSSWDRANTGELFF. The CDR3 coding sequence is TGCGCCAGCAGCAGCTGGGACAGGGCGAACACCGGGGAGCTGTTTTTT. Using reference TRBV5-1 and TRBJ2-2 for the parts outside the CDR3, the full variable domain is KAGVTQTPRYLIKTRGQQVTLSCSPISGHRSVSWYQQTPGQGLQFLFEYFSETQRNKGNFPGRFSGRQFSNSRSEMNVSTLELGDSALYLCASSSWDRANTGELFFGEGSRLTVL.

The chain carries TRBV6-5 and TRBJ2-1; unclear D gene. The CDR3 covers 15 residues. Trimming left V 2 bases short and J 4 bases short, with 12 bases between. Germline V gene data show CDR1 as MNHEY and CDR2 as SVGAGI. CDR3 coding DNA: TGTGCCAGCAGTTACACATTGACCGAGTACAATGAGCAGTTCTTC. Its protein product is CASSYTLTEYNEQFF.

This clonotype was observed a handful of times. V is TRBV7-6 and J is TRBJ1-1; a possible D gene is TRBD1 (6 bases). Germline loops: CDR1 SGHVS, CDR2 FNYEAQ. The CDR3 loop spans 13 amino acids. The V end lost 5 bases, the J end lost 6 bases, and 13 bases lay between the germline ends. The CDR3 here is CASSLGGAAEAFF. The CDR3 coding sequence is TGTGCCAGCAGCCTGGGGGGGGCTGCTGAAGCTTTCTTT.

This chain joins TRBV5-1 and TRBJ1-2; tentatively, D is TRBD1 (5 bases). V lost 2 bases and J lost 4, with 9 bases in between. The CDR3 contains 13 residues. Germline CDR1 and CDR2: SGHRS and YFSETQ. For the CDR3, the DNA is TGCGCCAGCAGCTTTGAGGGACCCTATGGCTACACCTTC. This translates into CASSFEGPYGYTF.

V is TRBV5-1 and J is TRBJ2-3; the D gene is possibly TRBD1 (6 bases). The CDR3 covers 15 residues. The germline V gene has CDR1 SGHRS and CDR2 YFSETQ. The V end was cut by 2 bases, the J end by 3 bases, with 13 bases between. The CDR3 DNA reads as TGCGCCAGCAGCTTCCAGGGGTATAGTACAGATACGCAGTATTTT. This translates into CASSFQGYSTDTQYF.

This clonotype was observed a few times. This rearrangement joins TRBV4-1 to TRBJ2-3, with 11 positions matching TRBD2. Losses at the gene ends were 0 bases for V and 1 base for J; bases not matched to a gene: 3. The CDR3 length is 17 residues. Per germline, CDR1 MGHRA and CDR2 YSYEKL. The CDR3 spells CASSQDQGLAGTDTQYF. The CDR3 DNA is TGCGCCAGCAGCCAAGATCAGGGACTAGCGGGCACAGATACGCAGTATTTT.

The table lists this clonotype with many counts. The genes are TRBV12-3 or TRBV12-4 and TRBJ2-1; 8 nucleotides agree with TRBD2. V was clipped by 6 bases and J by 8 bases; unmatched bases: 9. This CDR3 comprises 14 residues. The CDR3 region has the DNA TGTGCCAGCAGGGTCGTGAGCGGGAGTTATGAGCAGTTCTTC. It yields the protein CASRVVSGSYEQFF.

The chain couples TRBV4-3 to TRBJ2-5; 9 bases match TRBD1. V shed 3 bases and J 2 bases; nucleotides not matched to a gene: 7. CDR3 size: 16 residues. The germline V gene encodes CDR1 LGHNA and CDR2 YSLEER. This chain's CDR3 is CASSQMGQGHQETQYF. The CDR3 nucleotides read TGCGCCAGCAGCCAGATGGGACAGGGCCATCAAGAGACCCAGTACTTC.

This clonotype was counted only a few times. This chain connects TRBV4-3 to TRBJ1-1, with 7 bases aligning to TRBD1. Germline loops: CDR1 LGHNA, CDR2 YSLEER. With 0 bases clipped from V and 0 bases from J, the junction kept 16 bases outside the gene matches. This CDR3 is built from 20 residues. This CDR3 is CASSQESYRGVHGMNTEAFF. The CDR3 DNA sequence: TGCGCCAGCAGCCAAGAATCCTACAGGGGCGTTCATGGCATGAACACTGAAGCTTTCTTT.

The V gene is TRBV5-6, the J gene TRBJ2-7; D possibly corresponds to TRBD2 (5 bases). Trimming pared 2 bases from V and 2 bases from J, leaving 11 bases between. The CDR3 consists of 14 residues. Germline loops: CDR1 SGHDT, CDR2 YYEEEE. The CDR3: CASSFSGIAYEQYF. CDR3 in DNA: TGTGCCAGCAGCTTCTCCGGGATTGCCTACGAGCAGTACTTC.

The rearrangement uses TRBV5-1 and TRBJ2-7; 11 bases are a match to TRBD1. CDR3 size: 18 residues. Germline values: CDR1 SGHRS, CDR2 YFSETQ. Trimming took 4 bases from V and 0 from J; bases not matched to a gene: 12. CDR3 sequence (DNA): TGCGCCAGCAGCCCTGGTGCTCTGGACAGGGGGCTCTCCTACGAGCAGTACTTC. Residues: CASSPGALDRGLSYEQYF.